Below, 28 T cell receptor beta chains from the same sample are listed, as sequenced in a study of blood T cell repertoires in COVID-19. Sequencing used immunoSEQ multiplex PCR; TCRdb keeps in-frame clones, though not all of them. This table holds 100,000 or so clones, around 86% found once. The specimen was peripheral blood. The receptors were gathered from a man older than 75 with acute or convalescent COVID-19.

The chain carries TRBV2 and TRBJ2-3; 9 bases are a match to TRBD1. V was pared by 4 bases and J by 3 bases, with 5 bases of the junction left unmatched. Germline V gene sequence: CDR1 SNHLY, CDR2 FYNNEI. This CDR3 region has 15 residues. Here the CDR3 reads CASSGQGVVTDTQYF. The CDR3 nucleotides read TGTGCCAGCAGTGGACAGGGGGTTGTAACAGATACGCAGTATTTT.

The genes are TRBV6-5 and TRBJ1-2, with D unresolved. The CDR3 length is 12 residues. Germline V lookup: CDR1 MNHEY, CDR2 SVGAGI. V was cut by 4 bases and J by 11 bases, with 14 bases left in between. Here the CDR3 reads CASSSGSRVYTF. CDR3 nucleotide sequence: TGTGCCAGCAGTTCCGGCAGCCGGGTTTACACCTTC.

This clone was counted only a few times. This chain connects TRBV29-1 to TRBJ2-5; 7 bases are shared with TRBD1. Germline V gene lookup returns CDR1 SQVTM and CDR2 ANQGSEA. V lost 5 bases, J lost 4 bases, and 4 bases stayed unmatched. CDR3 length equals 12 residues. CDR3 DNA sequence: TGCAGCGTTTATACAGGGGCAGAGACCCAGTACTTC. This sequence encodes CSVYTGAETQYF.

This clone appeared a few times. This CDR3 is CASSISPGTAQETQYF. The CDR3 DNA follows: TGTGCCAGCAGTATTTCACCCGGGACAGCTCAAGAGACCCAGTACTTC. The genes are TRBV28 and TRBJ2-5; 7 positions agree with TRBD1. The J segment lost 2 bases and the V segment lost 5 bases, leaving 11 bases of the junction unmatched. CDR1 and CDR2 (germline): MDHEN, SYDVKM. This CDR3 has 16 residues.

This chain connects TRBV7-2 to TRBJ1-1; D not certain. Germline loops: CDR1 SGHTA, CDR2 FQGNSA. V gave up 3 bases and J gave up 1 base, with 9 bases separating them. This CDR3 contains 14 residues. Here the CDR3 reads CASSFGSANTEAFF. DNA for the CDR3: TGTGCCAGCAGCTTCGGGAGTGCGAACACTGAAGCTTTCTTT.

This clone has just a few counts. The J gene is TRBJ2-7, the V gene TRBV30; 7 bases match TRBD2. Germline V gene lookup returns CDR1 GTSNPN and CDR2 SVGIG (reference sequence). After removal of 3 bases from V and 4 bases from J, the junction contained 3 bases not matched to a gene. The CDR3 contains 12 residues. The CDR3 bases are TGTGCCTGGAGGGGACTAAGTTACGAGCAGTACTTC. Protein sequence: CAWRGLSYEQYF.

DNA for the CDR3: TGTGCCTGGAGTGTTGGGGGGGAGACCCAGTACTTC. Translation gives CAWSVGGETQYF. The V and J genes are TRBV30 and TRBJ2-5; D may be TRBD2 (6 bases). CDR3 length: 12 amino acids. From germline, CDR1 is GTSNPN and CDR2 SVGIG (reference sequence). V shed 0 bases and J shed 5 bases, with 7 bases lying between them.

The chain employs TRBV4-2 and TRBJ2-2, with 7 bases identical to TRBD1. This CDR3 is 15 amino acids long. From germline, CDR1 is LGHNA and CDR2 YNFKEQ. The trim removed 5 bases at V and 2 bases at J, leaving 5 bases unmatched. The chain's CDR3 is CASSSTGINTGELFF. The CDR3 coding sequence is TGTGCCAGCAGCTCGACAGGGATCAACACCGGGGAGCTGTTTTTT.

The rearrangement joins TRBV18 to TRBJ1-2, with D perhaps matching TRBD1 (6 bases). The V end was cut by 1 base, the J end by 0 bases, with 24 bases between. CDR3 length: 20 amino acids. Germline values: CDR1 KGHSH, CDR2 LQKENI. For the CDR3, the DNA is TGTGCCAGCTCACCACTCGCAGGGGTCGTTGGGACCTTTGCTAACTATGGCTACACCTTC. This sequence encodes CASSPLAGVVGTFANYGYTF.

For the CDR3, the DNA is TGTGCCAGCAGCGCTCAACTAGCGGAGATCTACAATGAGCAGTTCTTC. Its translation is CASSAQLAEIYNEQFF. The chain couples TRBV5-4 to TRBJ2-1, with 8 bases that match TRBD2. Trimming at V came to 4 bases and at J to 3 bases, leaving 9 bases not matched to a gene. The CDR3 is 16 amino acids. Germline V CDR1 and CDR2: SGHNT, YYREEE (reference sequence). Variable domain in full (rest from reference TRBV5-4 and TRBJ2-1): ETGVTQSPTHLIKTRGQQVTLRCSSQSGHNTVSWYQQALGQGPQFIFQYYREEENGRGNFPPRFSGLQFPNYSSELNVNALELDDSALYLCASSAQLAEIYNEQFFGPGTRLTVL.

The CDR3 nucleotides read TGTGCCAGCAGCCAATGGGCAGGGGTAACAGATACGCAGTATTTT. Residues: CASSQWAGVTDTQYF. The gene calls are TRBV3-1 (or the pseudogene TRBV3-2) and TRBJ2-3, with D perhaps matching TRBD1 (6 bases). This CDR3 contains 15 residues. Trimming pared 2 bases from V and 3 bases from J, leaving 12 bases between. Germline assignment: CDR1 LGHDT and CDR2 YNNKEL (reference sequence).

Only one count was recorded for this clone. The chain is built from TRBV7-3 and TRBJ2-3, with 8 bases aligning to TRBD1. The CDR3 has 16 residues. The germline gives CDR1 SGHTA, CDR2 FQGTGA. V lost 5 bases to trimming and J lost 0 bases; unmatched junction nucleotides: 7. CDR3 in DNA: TGTGCCAGCAGCCCCGAGGACAGGGCAAGCACAGATACGCAGTATTTT. Its protein is CASSPEDRASTDTQYF.

The chain is built from TRBV5-1 and TRBJ2-4, with 15 nucleotides matching TRBD2. V was pared by 0 bases and J by 7 bases, with 2 bases of the junction left unmatched. Germline V gives CDR1 SGHRS, CDR2 YFSETQ. The CDR3 covers 16 residues. CDR3 region: CASSLDGLAGGNIQYF. The DNA of the CDR3 is TGCGCCAGCAGCTTGGACGGACTAGCGGGAGGGAACATTCAGTACTTC.

The gene calls are TRBV20-1 and TRBJ1-2; 7 positions match TRBD1. This CDR3 is built from 14 residues. Trimming removed 3 bases from V and 0 bases from J; junction bases left unmatched: 4. Looked up from germline, CDR1 is DFQATT and CDR2 is SNEGSKA (reference sequence). CDR3 residues: CSASRQGANYGYTF. Written as DNA, the CDR3 is TGCAGTGCTAGTCGCCAGGGGGCTAACTATGGCTACACCTTC.

The chain carries TRBV30 and TRBJ2-7; the D gene is possibly TRBD2 (5 bases). Germline CDR1 is GTSNPN and CDR2 is SVGIG (reference sequence). V lost 2 bases to trimming and J lost 7 bases, with 15 bases between them. This CDR3 is 13 amino acids long. CDR3 sequence reads: CAWSNADTREQYF. The CDR3 bases are TGTGCCTGGAGTAATGCTGATACTAGAGAGCAGTACTTC.

The J gene is TRBJ2-2, the V gene TRBV4-1; D possibly corresponds to TRBD1 (6 bases). The germline V and J ends were trimmed by 2 bases and 5 bases, with 12 bases remaining between them. Germline values: CDR1 MGHRA, CDR2 YSYEKL. The CDR3 is made up of 15 amino acids. The CDR3 spells CASSQPTGLTGELFF. The CDR3 coding sequence is TGCGCCAGCAGCCAACCCACAGGGTTGACCGGGGAGCTGTTTTTT.

V and J are TRBV28 and TRBJ1-4, with 9 bases lining up with TRBD1. In germline, CDR1 is MDHEN, CDR2 SYDVKM. The CDR3 runs to 15 residues. The trim removed 3 bases at V and 5 bases at J, leaving 4 bases unmatched. This CDR3 is CASSFGGTGNEKLFF. In nucleotides, the CDR3 is TGTGCCAGCAGTTTTGGAGGGACAGGGAATGAAAAACTGTTTTTT.

The CDR3 is CASSHWTGQGQDTFF. DNA of the CDR3: TGTGCCAGCAGCCACTGGACGGGGCAGGGGCAAGATACTTTCTTT. The chain employs TRBV14 and TRBJ1-1, with D tentatively TRBD1 (6 bases). The CDR3 consists of 15 residues. Trimming pared 3 bases from V and 12 bases from J, leaving 23 bases between. CDR1 is SGHDN, CDR2 FVKESK, per germline.

J is TRBJ1-5 and V is TRBV3-1 (or the pseudogene TRBV3-2); D may be TRBD1 (5 bases). V lost 1 base, J lost 6 bases, and 7 bases lay in between. This CDR3 spans 13 amino acids. Germline lookup yields CDR1 LGHDT and CDR2 YNNKEL (reference sequence). CDR3 in DNA: TGTGCCAGCAGCCAAGGGGGGGTTCAGCCCCAGCATTTT. As protein: CASSQGGVQPQHF.

This chain links TRBV11-2 with TRBJ1-3; D is undetermined. Per the germline V gene, CDR1 is SGHAT and CDR2 is FQNNGV. This CDR3 has 15 amino acids. V was pared by 0 bases and J by 1 base, with 7 bases between. The CDR3 sequence: CASSLDSGSGNTIYF. In DNA form, the CDR3 reads TGTGCCAGCAGCTTAGATTCGGGGTCTGGAAACACCATATATTTT.

For the CDR3, the DNA is TGTGCCAGCAGCTTAGCGGGGGGAAAAGCTTTCTTT. This gives the protein CASSLAGGKAFF. The chain recombines TRBV7-9 with TRBJ1-1, with a weak D call TRBD1 (5 bases). Germline CDR1 SEHNR, CDR2 FQNEAQ (reference sequence). Trimming stripped 0 bases from V and 9 bases from J, with 8 bases between. This CDR3 has 12 residues.

The V call is TRBV2, the J call TRBJ2-7, with TRBD2 as a possible D gene (5 bases). In germline, CDR1 is SNHLY, CDR2 FYNNEI. This CDR3 has 16 residues. Trimming pared 3 bases from V and 2 bases from J, leaving 17 bases between. The CDR3 reads CASSERASNDAYEQYF. CDR3 DNA: TGTGCCAGCAGTGAGAGGGCCAGTAACGACGCCTACGAGCAGTACTTC.

This sequence joins TRBV7-9 and TRBJ2-5; tentative D call: TRBD1 (5 bases). Germline V gene lookup returns CDR1 SEHNR and CDR2 FQNEAQ (reference sequence). The V gene lost 5 bases and the J gene lost 1 base, with 14 bases spanning the gap. CDR3 length: 15 residues. The CDR3 loop is CASSLMETVQETQYF. Written as DNA, the CDR3 is TGTGCCAGCAGCCTCATGGAGACAGTCCAAGAGACCCAGTACTTC.

This clone was recorded only once. J is TRBJ1-1 and V is TRBV10-3, with 8 bases identical to TRBD1. Germline values: CDR1 ENHRY, CDR2 SYGVKD. The V gene end was trimmed by 6 bases and the J gene end by 5 bases; junction bases not matched to a gene: 5. This CDR3 region has 13 residues. The CDR3 nucleotides read TGTGCCATCAGGTTCACAGGGGGAACTGAAGCTTTCTTT. It is translated as CAIRFTGGTEAFF.

This clone is a singleton in its sample. The same CDR3 arises from other DNA sequences in this sample as well. The chain uses TRBV20-1 and TRBJ1-5; D possibly corresponds to TRBD1 (5 bases). V was shortened by 5 bases and J by 4 bases, with 6 bases between the two germline ends. Germline CDR1 is DFQATT and CDR2 is SNEGSKA (reference sequence). There are 11 residues in the CDR3. CDR3 bases: TGCAGTGCTCAGGGTAATCAGCCCCAGCATTTT. Translated, it gives CSAQGNQPQHF.

This clone occurred a few times. V usage is TRBV29-1 and J usage is TRBJ2-1, with 8 bases matching TRBD1. V was clipped by 3 bases and J by 8 bases; unmatched bases: 12. Germline V gives CDR1 SQVTM, CDR2 ANQGSEA. CDR3 length: 15 residues. CDR3 nucleotides: TGCAGCGTTGACGGTGGACAGGGCCCCGGCCATGAGCAGTTCTTC. Protein sequence: CSVDGGQGPGHEQFF.

The V call is TRBV3-1 (or the pseudogene TRBV3-2), the J call TRBJ2-6; TRBD1 matches at 8 bases. Germline trimming cut 4 bases from V and 0 bases from J; bases unmatched to any gene: 5. Germline CDR1 and CDR2: LGHDT and YNNKEL (reference sequence). This CDR3 contains 17 residues. CDR3 bases: TGTGCCAGCAGCCGTTGGGACAGGAGCTCTGGGGCCAACGTCCTGACTTTC. It translates to CASSRWDRSSGANVLTF.

This clone was recorded once. The chain is built from TRBV11-2 and TRBJ2-3, with 7 bases fitting TRBD2. Germline V gives CDR1 SGHAT, CDR2 FQNNGV. The V gene end was trimmed by 5 bases and the J gene end by 1 base; junction bases not matched to a gene: 15. This CDR3 is 18 amino acids long. CDR3 in amino acids: CASSPGASGRGGTDTQYF. The CDR3 DNA reads TGTGCCAGCAGCCCTGGCGCTAGCGGCAGAGGGGGCACAGATACGCAGTATTTT.